The 27 T cell receptor beta chains given below trace back to one sample, sequenced in a study of blood T cell repertoires in COVID-19. Data came from immunoSEQ multiplex PCR; TCRdb stores just in-frame clones and leaves some out. This sample has roughly 500,000 clones, with 89% found just once. Input material: peripheral blood. Receptor source: a young man with COVID-19, enrolled during active disease.

V gene TRBV21-1 combines with J gene TRBJ1-1. TRBV21-1 is annotated as a pseudogene. The CDR3 is 16 residues long. The CDR3 DNA sequence: TGTGCCAGCATAAGTCCCTCGAGCGGGGAAGACACTGAAGCTTTCTTT. Residues: CASISPSSGEDTEAFF.

The CDR3 DNA reads TGTGCCATCAGCGTAGCGGGAGGAGGCTACAATGAGCAGTTCTTC. Its translation: CAISVAGGGYNEQFF. The chain employs TRBV10-3 and TRBJ2-1, with TRBD2 matching over 10 bases. Per the germline V gene, CDR1 is ENHRY and CDR2 is SYGVKD. The CDR3 is 15 amino acids. The V and J ends lost 6 bases and 3 bases, in that order; junction bases with no gene match: 5.

This CDR3 is CASSLSGGRGGNTIYF. In DNA form, the CDR3 reads TGTGCCAGCAGCTTAAGTGGAGGCAGAGGTGGAAACACCATATATTTT. The V and J genes are TRBV11-2 and TRBJ1-3; D is unclear. V lost 2 bases, J lost 3 bases, and 14 bases lay in between. The CDR3 covers 16 residues. Germline CDR1 SGHAT, CDR2 FQNNGV.

The chain is built from TRBV10-3 and TRBJ2-1, with 10 positions matching TRBD1. The CDR3 extends over 15 amino acids. V lost 4 bases and J lost 8; bases outside the gene matches: 8. Per the germline V gene, CDR1 is ENHRY and CDR2 is SYGVKD. For the CDR3, the DNA is TGTGCCATCAGTGCCCGGGACAGGGGAATCTATGAGCAGTTCTTC. Translation gives CAISARDRGIYEQFF.

The J gene is TRBJ2-2, the V gene TRBV23-1; 9 bases align to TRBD1. TRBV23-1 is given ORF status, its function remaining uncertain. The CDR3 has 19 amino acids. Losses at the gene ends were 3 bases for V and 4 bases for J; bases not matched to a gene: 15. The CDR3 protein is CASSQTREQGANFTGELFF. The CDR3 DNA follows: TGCGCCAGCAGTCAGACTCGAGAACAGGGGGCTAACTTCACCGGGGAGCTGTTTTTT.

The chain uses TRBV19 and TRBJ2-3, with TRBD2 matching 9 bases. J was trimmed by 9 bases and V by 2 bases; bases with no gene match: 9. The germline V gene has CDR1 LNHDA and CDR2 SQIVND (reference sequence). CDR3 length: 15 residues. CDR3 nucleotides: TGTGCCAGTAGTATATTTACTAGCGGGCTTTCAACGCAGTATTTT. It encodes CASSIFTSGLSTQYF.

The genes are TRBV7-8 and TRBJ2-2, with TRBD1 matching 8 bases. Germline CDR1 and CDR2: SGHVS and FQNEAQ. The length of the CDR3 is 17 residues. V shed 4 bases, J shed 1 base, and the junction held 8 bases outside the gene matches. In DNA form, the CDR3 reads TGTGCCAGCAGCTCAGGGCCGGGACAGGAGAACACCGGGGAGCTGTTTTTT. It codes for CASSSGPGQENTGELFF.

The chain couples TRBV6-6 to TRBJ2-1, with 7 bases identical to TRBD2. Germline V gene sequence: CDR1 MNHNY, CDR2 SVGAGI (reference sequence). This CDR3 spans 16 amino acids. The ends lost 2 bases at V and 10 bases at J; junction bases unmatched: 14. CDR3: CASSYRLADPTEEQFF. The CDR3 coding sequence is TGTGCCAGCAGTTACCGGCTAGCGGACCCAACAGAAGAGCAGTTCTTC.

The chain combines TRBV5-4 with TRBJ2-1; 8 nucleotides agree with TRBD2. The germline gives CDR1 SGHNT, CDR2 YYREEE (reference sequence). The CDR3 runs to 16 residues. The J segment lost 3 bases and the V segment lost 4 bases, leaving 9 bases of the junction unmatched. CDR3 sequence reads: CASSPRRRGDYNEQFF. In DNA form, the CDR3 reads TGTGCCAGCAGCCCGCGGCGGCGGGGGGACTACAATGAGCAGTTCTTC.

The chain employs TRBV18 and TRBJ2-7; 7 nucleotides align to TRBD1. V lost 3 bases, J lost 3 bases, and 8 bases stayed unmatched. There are 15 residues in the CDR3. Germline V lookup: CDR1 KGHSH, CDR2 LQKENI. CDR3 in amino acids: CASSPRTGAGYEQYF. The CDR3 DNA reads TGTGCCAGCTCACCCCGGACAGGCGCCGGCTACGAGCAGTACTTC.

The V gene is TRBV15, the J gene TRBJ2-2; D ambiguous. The V gene lost 2 bases and the J gene lost 7 bases, with 8 bases spanning the gap. The CDR3 loop spans 13 amino acids. Germline CDR1 reads LNHNV; CDR2 reads YYDKDF (reference sequence). CDR3 bases: TGTGCCACCAGCAGACGAGCTTACGGGGAGCTGTTTTTT. It specifies CATSRRAYGELFF.

J is TRBJ2-7 and V is TRBV20-1; TRBD2 might be the D (5 bases). Germline V gives CDR1 DFQATT, CDR2 SNEGSKA (reference sequence). The CDR3 length is 14 residues. Between the trimmed V and J ends, which lost 3 bases and 4 bases, there was a span of 16 bases. The CDR3 region is CSASGAGTLYEQYF. CDR3 nucleotide sequence: TGCAGTGCTAGTGGCGCGGGCACTTTATACGAGCAGTACTTC.

The chain is built from TRBV10-2 and TRBJ1-6; D is ambiguous. Trimming took off 2 bases at V and 0 bases at J, with 5 bases between the two ends. The germline V gene encodes CDR1 WSHSY and CDR2 SAAADI. The CDR3 is made up of 15 amino acids. This chain's CDR3 is CASSETSSYNSPLHF. The CDR3 DNA reads TGCGCCAGCAGTGAGACGAGCTCCTATAATTCACCCCTCCACTTT.

J is TRBJ2-3 and V is TRBV6-5; 8 bases match TRBD2. V trimming: 0 bases; J trimming: 8 bases; junction bases outside the gene matches: 10. The CDR3 has 16 amino acids. Germline CDR1 MNHEY, CDR2 SVGAGI. The CDR3 nucleotides are TGTGCCAGCAGTTACTCGACAGGACTAGCTCGGGGTACGCAGTATTTT. Translating gives CASSYSTGLARGTQYF.

The rearrangement uses TRBV11-2 and TRBJ2-7; 9 bases line up with TRBD1. The germline gives CDR1 SGHAT, CDR2 FQNNGV. Germline trimming cut 1 base from V and 2 bases from J; bases unmatched to any gene: 3. The CDR3 runs to 15 residues. The CDR3 DNA follows: TGTGCCAGCAGCTTAGCGGGACAGGGCGCCTACGAGCAGTACTTC. This sequence encodes CASSLAGQGAYEQYF. The full variable domain, rest sourced from reference TRBV11-2 and TRBJ2-7, is EAGVAQSPRYKIIEKRQSVAFWCNPISGHATLYWYQQILGQGPKLLIQFQNNGVVDDSQLPKDRFSAERLKGVDSTLKIQPAKLEDSAVYLCASSLAGQGAYEQYFGPGTRLTVT.

CDR3 region: CASSVISAAQYF. The CDR3 coding sequence is TGTGCCAGCAGCGTAATATCGGCGGCCCAGTACTTC. The rearrangement joins TRBV5-5 to TRBJ2-5; D gene uncertain. From germline, CDR1 is SGHKS and CDR2 YYEKEE (reference sequence). V was shortened by 4 bases and J by 9 bases, with 13 bases between the two germline ends. The CDR3 loop spans 12 amino acids.

This rearrangement joins TRBV7-9 to TRBJ2-3, with 8 nucleotides matching TRBD2. The CDR3 loop spans 17 amino acids. Germline loops: CDR1 SEHNR, CDR2 FQNEAQ (reference sequence). The ends lost 1 base at V and 1 base at J; junction bases unmatched: 7. The CDR3 is CASSLGSAGGRTDTQYF. The DNA of the CDR3 is TGTGCCAGCAGCTTAGGATCGGCGGGGGGCCGCACAGATACGCAGTATTTT.

This chain links TRBV25-1 with TRBJ1-6, with D possibly being TRBD1 (6 bases). Trimming removed 10 bases from V and 4 bases from J, with 14 bases in between. Germline CDR1 and CDR2: MGHDK and SYGVNS. The CDR3 spans 14 residues. The CDR3 loop reads CATSGGKYNSPLHF. CDR3 nucleotide sequence: TGTGCCACCTCGGGGGGCAAGTATAATTCACCCCTCCACTTT.

The J gene is TRBJ2-7, the V gene TRBV20-1; D not resolved. Germline CDR1 and CDR2: DFQATT and SNEGSKA (reference sequence). The CDR3 consists of 12 residues. V lost 3 bases, J lost 1 base, and 7 bases lay in between. CDR3 sequence reads: CSASEASYEQYF. CDR3 nucleotide sequence: TGCAGTGCTAGTGAAGCATCCTACGAGCAGTACTTC.

The chain uses TRBV5-4 and TRBJ1-2; 7 bases agree with TRBD1. CDR1 and CDR2 (germline): SGHNT, YYREEE (reference sequence). CDR3 length: 14 amino acids. V trimming: 2 bases; J trimming: 2 bases; junction bases outside the gene matches: 3. Here the CDR3 reads CASSLKQGNYGYTF. The DNA for the CDR3 is TGTGCCAGCAGCTTAAAACAGGGGAACTATGGCTACACCTTC.

This clone has only one observation. The gene calls are TRBV2 and TRBJ2-1; D is undetermined. This CDR3 has 13 residues. The V gene's germline CDR1 is SNHLY and CDR2 FYNNEI. Trimming took 3 bases from V and 4 from J, leaving 7 bases between them. CDR3 amino acids: CASSESRYNEQFF. Here the CDR3 DNA reads TGTGCCAGCAGTGAGTCGCGGTACAATGAGCAGTTCTTC.

The V and J genes are TRBV25-1 and TRBJ1-4; D unresolved. Germline V gene sequence: CDR1 MGHDK, CDR2 SYGVNS. The CDR3 runs to 17 residues. Trimming removed 2 bases at V and 0 bases at J, with 13 bases between. CDR3 residues: CASSEVRDTTTNEKLFF. As DNA, the CDR3 is TGTGCCAGCAGTGAAGTACGAGACACCACAACTAATGAAAAACTGTTTTTT.

The chain carries TRBV4-2 and TRBJ2-7, with 7 bases lining up with TRBD1. CDR1 and CDR2 (germline): LGHNA, YNFKEQ. Trimming removed 5 bases from V and 3 bases from J; junction bases left unmatched: 4. CDR3 size: 13 residues. CDR3 nucleotide sequence: TGTGCCAGCAGCTCGGGACAGAACTACGAGCAGTACTTC. This sequence encodes CASSSGQNYEQYF.

The genes are TRBV19 and TRBJ1-2; TRBD1 matches 10 bases. V shed 9 bases, J shed 3 bases, and the junction held 10 bases outside the gene matches. This CDR3 is 15 amino acids long. Per germline, CDR1 LNHDA and CDR2 SQIVND (reference sequence). Written as DNA, the CDR3 is TGTGCCAGCTTATCAATCGGACAGGGGGACTATGGCTACACCTTC. It specifies CASLSIGQGDYGYTF.

The V and J genes are TRBV6-1 and TRBJ2-7, with D tentatively TRBD1 (6 bases). The CDR3 contains 15 residues. Looked up from germline, CDR1 is MNHNS and CDR2 is SASEGT. V lost 2 bases and J 2 bases, leaving 13 bases between the germline ends. The CDR3 bases are TGTGCCAGCAGTGAATCGACAGGAGGTGCCTACGAGCAGTACTTC. Its translation: CASSESTGGAYEQYF.

This rearrangement joins TRBV5-1 to TRBJ2-1; TRBD2 aligns across 15 bases. V lost 3 bases to trimming and J lost 8 bases; unmatched junction nucleotides: 3. This CDR3 spans 15 amino acids. Germline V gene lookup returns CDR1 SGHRS and CDR2 YFSETQ. Here the CDR3 DNA reads TGCGCCAGCAGCTGGGGACTAGCGGGAGGCTATGAGCAGTTCTTC. Protein sequence: CASSWGLAGGYEQFF.

The gene calls are TRBV7-9 and TRBJ2-1, with D perhaps matching TRBD2 (5 bases). The V gene's germline CDR1 is SEHNR and CDR2 FQNEAQ (reference sequence). Between the trimmed V and J ends, which lost 4 bases and 7 bases, there was a span of 14 bases. This CDR3 has 14 amino acids. CDR3 DNA: TGTGCCAGCAGCTCCCGGGTAGGGAGTAATGAGCAGTTCTTC. Translating it yields CASSSRVGSNEQFF.